The clone carrying this T cell receptor (beta chain) was seen a single time. The data belong to a study of blood T cell repertoires in COVID-19. Study as a whole: Sites in the United States, Italy and Spain provided acute and convalescent COVID-19 samples. The cDNA or gDNA used as material had been derived from T cells, B-cell-depleted T cells, or PBMCs.

The table came from immunoSEQ multiplex PCR; TCRdb's copy has only in-frame clones and leaves some out. The table lists more than 400,000 clones, less than 95% of them singletons, with 0.6% to 0.7% in the top ten. From germline, CDR1 is PRHDT and CDR2 FYEKMQ (reference sequence). This CDR3 region has 16 residues. V lost 5 bases, J lost 2 bases, and 4 bases stayed unmatched. Participant reports of clinical history set cohort assignment. Source material: PBMCs or T cells enriched from blood (not recorded which). The TCR comes from a man between 18 and 29 years old who had recovered from COVID-19. V and J are TRBV13 and TRBJ2-5; 14 bases are shared with TRBD2. The CDR3 region has the DNA TGTGCCAGCAGCCTATGGACTAGCGGGGGGCAAGAGACCCAGTACTTC. It yields the protein CASSLWTSGGQETQYF.